This TCR beta chain is drawn from a study of regulatory T cells in long-lasting Graves disease. Germline assignment: CDR1 MNHEY and CDR2 SMNVEV (reference sequence). V lost 10 bases and J lost 3; bases outside the gene matches: 5. CDR3 length equals 13 residues. This clonotype occurred a few times. What it binds is unknown. Sequencing libraries for TCR beta were prepared with iRepertoire HTBI primers and Arm-PCR of CDR3 regions. TCRdb independently ran MiXCR on the multiplex PCR reads; one entry per CDR3 protein. This sample yields roughly 470,000 distinct CDR3 sequences, of which around 20% are seen a single time; 6.5% to 10% belongs to the top ten. Whole-study findings and limits: Accuracy could have been hurt by small sample size. Persistent disease exhibited a predilection for TRBV28, TRBJ1-2 and TRBJ2-5.

Time point given: persistent/refractory GD, antithyroid drugs over 5 years with positive TRAb. The TCR library used RNA extracted from PBMCs. This sequence was found in a female donor with Graves disease. This chain uses TRBV27 with TRBJ2-7; 11 nucleotides match TRBD1. Here the sequenced sample was peripheral blood mononuclear cells (PBMCs), taken when the disease was refractory, from a patient treated with antithyroid drugs. CDR3 coding DNA: TGTGCCACCGCGGGACAGGGGGACTACGAGCAGTACTTC. Translating gives CATAGQGDYEQYF.